Listed below are T cell receptor beta chains from one sample, sequenced in a study of blood T cell repertoires in COVID-19. TCRdb's copy holds only in-frame clones and misses some; the assay was immunoSEQ multiplex PCR. In the table there are roughly 190,000 clones, roughly 92% of which are singletons. The source material was peripheral blood. The receptors shown here come from a man aged 30 to 39 with COVID-19, enrolled during active disease. Each CDR3 is given with its conserved first and last residue. D genes are given only for firm matches. Not every row has a clone size; where given, it reads once, few, many or a size class.

TRBD1 TRBJ2-2 NA TRBV10-3 CAIRPTGTGNTGELFF TGTGCCATCAGGCCCACCGGGACAGGGAACACCGGGGAGCTGTTTTTT
TRBD2 TRBJ2-2 NA TRBV2 CASIQRAAGGNTGELFF TGTGCCAGCATTCAGCGGGCGGCGGGGGGAAACACCGGGGAGCTGTTTTTT
TRBD2 TRBJ2-3 NA TRBV4-1 CASSLSGGPDLSTDTQYF TGCGCCAGCAGCCTAAGCGGGGGGCCAGACCTTAGCACAGATACGCAGTATTTT
TRBD1 TRBJ1-3 NA TRBV5-5 CASRRTGDINGPGNTIYF TGTGCCAGCAGGAGGACAGGGGATATTAACGGCCCTGGAAACACCATATATTTT
NA TRBJ1-1 NA TRBV7-2 CASSPPGGPAEAFF TGTGCCAGCAGCCCCCCGGGGGGGCCCGCTGAAGCTTTCTTT
NA TRBJ1-2 once TRBV12-3/TRBV12-4 CASSQGIDGYTF TGTGCCAGCAGCCAGGGTATCGATGGCTACACCTTC
TRBD2 TRBJ2-5 once TRBV7-3 CASSFKRGGTQYF TGTGCCAGCAGCTTTAAGCGGGGAGGGACCCAGTACTTC
TRBD1 TRBJ2-5 NA TRBV5-1 CASSTWDSEETQYF TGCGCCAGCAGCACCTGGGACAGCGAAGAGACCCAGTACTTC
TRBD2 TRBJ2-1 NA TRBV9 CASSSRGAGGSYNEQFF TGTGCCAGCAGCTCACGAGGAGCGGGGGGCTCCTACAATGAGCAGTTCTTC
TRBD1 TRBJ1-2 NA TRBV19 CASSIDWTGVPYGYTF TGTGCCAGTAGTATAGATTGGACAGGAGTACCCTATGGCTACACCTTC
NA TRBJ2-1 NA TRBV27 CASSLWQGRNEQFF TGTGCCAGCAGTTTATGGCAGGGGCGGAATGAGCAGTTCTTC
NA TRBJ1-2 NA TRBV7-9 CASSLETDNYGYTF TGTGCCAGCAGCTTAGAAACAGATAACTATGGCTACACCTTC
NA TRBJ1-2 NA TRBV2 CASTGTPGQSSSYGYTF TGTGCCAGCACCGGAACCCCCGGACAGTCATCATCCTATGGCTACACCTTC
NA TRBJ1-2 NA TRBV6-1 CASSEGGWANYGYTF TGTGCCAGCAGTGAGGGGGGGTGGGCTAACTATGGCTACACCTTC
TRBD1 TRBJ1-2 NA TRBV2 CARLTGGGYTF TGTGCCAGACTAACAGGGGGAGGCTACACCTTC
NA TRBJ2-2 NA TRBV27 CASRTGGGGPNTGELFF TGTGCCAGCCGGACTGGAGGGGGGGGACCGAACACCGGGGAGCTGTTTTTT
NA TRBJ2-5 few TRBV4-1 CASSQGLSGQETQYF TGCGCCAGCAGCCAAGGTCTTAGCGGCCAAGAGACCCAGTACTTC
TRBD2 TRBJ2-3 NA TRBV9 CASSDERGVLDTQYF TGTGCCAGCAGTGACGAGCGGGGGGTGTTAGATACGCAGTATTTT
TRBD2 TRBJ2-7 NA TRBV2 CASSGLAGGLEQYF TGTGCCAGCAGTGGGTTAGCGGGGGGGCTCGAGCAGTACTTC
NA TRBJ1-2 NA TRBV30 CAWSSIRGANYGYTF TGTGCCTGGAGTTCAATAAGAGGAGCTAACTATGGCTACACCTTC
NA TRBJ2-2 NA TRBV9 CASSPSRVRSTGELFF TGTGCCAGCAGCCCAAGCAGGGTCAGATCAACCGGGGAGCTGTTTTTT
NA TRBJ1-1 NA TRBV5-1 CASSSVGGGTEAFF TGCGCCAGCAGCAGCGTAGGTGGAGGGACTGAAGCTTTCTTT
NA TRBJ1-1 NA TRBV9 CASSINGDTEAFF TGTGCCAGCAGCATCAACGGGGACACTGAAGCTTTCTTT
NA TRBJ2-5 few TRBV5-1 CASSFASEETQYF TGCGCCAGCAGCTTCGCCTCAGAAGAGACCCAGTACTTC
NA TRBJ2-5 NA TRBV9 CASSVAGWEETQYF TGTGCCAGCAGCGTAGCGGGTTGGGAGGAGACCCAGTACTTC
NA TRBJ2-6 NA TRBV9 CASSGTGTSGANVLTF TGTGCCAGCAGCGGAACAGGAACCTCTGGGGCCAACGTCCTGACTTTC
NA TRBJ1-4 NA TRBV19 CASRRQGEANEKLFF TGTGCCAGCCGGCGGCAGGGTGAGGCTAATGAAAAACTGTTTTTT